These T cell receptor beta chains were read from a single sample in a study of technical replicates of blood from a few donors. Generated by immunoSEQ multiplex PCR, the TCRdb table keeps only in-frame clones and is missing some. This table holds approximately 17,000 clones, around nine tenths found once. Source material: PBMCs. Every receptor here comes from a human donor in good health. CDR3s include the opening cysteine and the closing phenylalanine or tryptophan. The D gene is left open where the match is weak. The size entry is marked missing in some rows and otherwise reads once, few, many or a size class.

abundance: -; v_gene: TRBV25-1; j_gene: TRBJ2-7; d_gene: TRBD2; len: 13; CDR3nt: TGTGCCAGCATCGGGGAGGGTACCTACGAGCAGTACTTC; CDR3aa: CASIGEGTYEQYF
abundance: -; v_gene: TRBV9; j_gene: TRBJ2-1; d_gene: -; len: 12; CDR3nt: TGTGCCAGCAGCGTTCTTGGGGAGAAGCAGTTCTTC; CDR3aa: CASSVLGEKQFF
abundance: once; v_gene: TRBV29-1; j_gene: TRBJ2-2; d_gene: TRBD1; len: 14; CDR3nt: TGCAGCGCCCGCGAGACAGGGTTGACCGGGGAGCTGTTTTTT; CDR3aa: CSARETGLTGELFF
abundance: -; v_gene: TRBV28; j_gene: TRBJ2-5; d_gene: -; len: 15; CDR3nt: TGTGCCAGCAGTTCAGCGACAGGACCTCAAGAGACCCAGTACTTC; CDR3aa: CASSSATGPQETQYF
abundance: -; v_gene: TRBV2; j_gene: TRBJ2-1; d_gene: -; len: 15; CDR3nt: TGTGCCAGCAGTGAAGCTGGACTGGATTACAATGAGCAGTTCTTC; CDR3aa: CASSEAGLDYNEQFF
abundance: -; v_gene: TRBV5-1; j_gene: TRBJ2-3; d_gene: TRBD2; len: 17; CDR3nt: TGCGCCAGCAGCCCCTCCCCTAGCGGGAGAGGGGGAGATACGCAGTATTTT; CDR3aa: CASSPSPSGRGGDTQYF
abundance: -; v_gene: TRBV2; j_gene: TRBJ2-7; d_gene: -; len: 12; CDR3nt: TGTGCCAGCACCACAGAGTCCTACGAGCAGTACTTC; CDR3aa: CASTTESYEQYF
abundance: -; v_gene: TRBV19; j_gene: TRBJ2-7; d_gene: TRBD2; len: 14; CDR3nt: TGTGCCAGTAGTTCGTCGGGAGGGAGCTACGAGCAGTACTTC; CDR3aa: CASSSSGGSYEQYF
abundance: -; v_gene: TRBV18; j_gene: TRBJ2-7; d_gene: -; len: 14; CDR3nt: TGTGCCAGCTCACCAGTAGCAACCGCCTACGAGCAGTACTTC; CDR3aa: CASSPVATAYEQYF
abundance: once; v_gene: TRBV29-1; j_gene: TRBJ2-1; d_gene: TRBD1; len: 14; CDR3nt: TGCAGCGAAATACAGGGGGCGGACTACAATGAGCAGTTCTTC; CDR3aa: CSEIQGADYNEQFF
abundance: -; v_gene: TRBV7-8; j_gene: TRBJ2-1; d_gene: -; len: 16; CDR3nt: TGTGCCAGCAGCTTCCTCCTAGCTAATTCCTACAATGAGCAGTTCTTC; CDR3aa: CASSFLLANSYNEQFF
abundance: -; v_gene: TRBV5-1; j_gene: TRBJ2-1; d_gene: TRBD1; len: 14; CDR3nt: TGCGCCAGCAGCCCCGGGGACAGGGGGAATGAGCAGTTCTTC; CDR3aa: CASSPGDRGNEQFF
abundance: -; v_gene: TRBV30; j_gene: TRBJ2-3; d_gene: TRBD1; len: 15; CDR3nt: TGTGCCTGGAACGTCGGGACAGCTAACACAGATACGCAGTATTTT; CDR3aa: CAWNVGTANTDTQYF
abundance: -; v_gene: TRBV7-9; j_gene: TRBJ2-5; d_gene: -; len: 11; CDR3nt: TGTGCCAGCAGCAACGGAGGGACCCAGTACTTC; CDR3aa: CASSNGGTQYF
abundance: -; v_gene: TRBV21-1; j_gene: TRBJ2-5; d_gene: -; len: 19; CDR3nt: TGTGCCAGCAGGATTCTTTGTAGGGTAGCGGGAACGCGCCAAGAGACCCAGTACTTC; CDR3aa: CASRILCRVAGTRQETQYF
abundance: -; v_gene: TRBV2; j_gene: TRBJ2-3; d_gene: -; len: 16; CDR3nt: TGTGCCAGCAGAGTCCCGGAGGCGGGGCCAACAGGTACGCAGTATTTT; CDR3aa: CASRVPEAGPTGTQYF
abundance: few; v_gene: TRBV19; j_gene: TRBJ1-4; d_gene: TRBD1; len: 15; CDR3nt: TGTGCCAGTAGTATGGGGACAGCGACTAATGAAAAACTGTTTTTT; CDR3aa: CASSMGTATNEKLFF
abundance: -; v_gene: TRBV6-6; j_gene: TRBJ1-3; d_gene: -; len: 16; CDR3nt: TGTGCCAGCAGTAGATCCGGGACGGGAGCCGGAAACACCATATATTTT; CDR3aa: CASSRSGTGAGNTIYF
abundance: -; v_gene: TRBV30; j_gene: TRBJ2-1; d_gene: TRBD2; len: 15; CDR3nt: TGTGCCTGGAGTGTAACTAGCGGGGACTACAATGAGCAGTTCTTC; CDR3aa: CAWSVTSGDYNEQFF
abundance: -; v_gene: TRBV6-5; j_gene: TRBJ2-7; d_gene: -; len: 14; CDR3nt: TGTGCCAGCAGTTCCCGACTGGAAACCTACGAGCAGTACTTC; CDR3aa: CASSSRLETYEQYF
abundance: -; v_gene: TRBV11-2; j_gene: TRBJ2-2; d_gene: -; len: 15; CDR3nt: TGTGCCAGCAGCTTATCAGTGGGGGGAGCCGGGGAGCTGTTTTTT; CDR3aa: CASSLSVGGAGELFF
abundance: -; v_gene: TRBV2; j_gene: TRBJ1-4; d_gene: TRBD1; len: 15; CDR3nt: TGTGCCAGCAGCCTCGCCGGGACAGAAAATGAAAAACTGTTTTTT; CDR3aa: CASSLAGTENEKLFF
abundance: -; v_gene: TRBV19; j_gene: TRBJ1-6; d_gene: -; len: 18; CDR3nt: TGTGCCAGTAGGCGCGGAGGCCTAGCGCAACTGAATAATTCACCCCTCCACTTT; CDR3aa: CASRRGGLAQLNNSPLHF
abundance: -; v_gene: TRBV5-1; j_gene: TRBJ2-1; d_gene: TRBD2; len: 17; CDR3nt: TGCGCCAGCAGCTTGGTGGGAGCTAGCGGGAGGGCCTCTGAGCAGTTCTTC; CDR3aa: CASSLVGASGRASEQFF
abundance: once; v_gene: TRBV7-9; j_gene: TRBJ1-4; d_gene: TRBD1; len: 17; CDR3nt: TGTGCCAGCAGCTTAGAGGGACAGTTGGCAACTAATGAAAAACTGTTTTTT; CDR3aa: CASSLEGQLATNEKLFF
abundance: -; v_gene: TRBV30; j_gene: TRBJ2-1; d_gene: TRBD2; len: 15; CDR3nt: TGTGCCTGGACACATGGGACTAGCGGGTGGAATGAGCAGTTCTTC; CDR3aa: CAWTHGTSGWNEQFF